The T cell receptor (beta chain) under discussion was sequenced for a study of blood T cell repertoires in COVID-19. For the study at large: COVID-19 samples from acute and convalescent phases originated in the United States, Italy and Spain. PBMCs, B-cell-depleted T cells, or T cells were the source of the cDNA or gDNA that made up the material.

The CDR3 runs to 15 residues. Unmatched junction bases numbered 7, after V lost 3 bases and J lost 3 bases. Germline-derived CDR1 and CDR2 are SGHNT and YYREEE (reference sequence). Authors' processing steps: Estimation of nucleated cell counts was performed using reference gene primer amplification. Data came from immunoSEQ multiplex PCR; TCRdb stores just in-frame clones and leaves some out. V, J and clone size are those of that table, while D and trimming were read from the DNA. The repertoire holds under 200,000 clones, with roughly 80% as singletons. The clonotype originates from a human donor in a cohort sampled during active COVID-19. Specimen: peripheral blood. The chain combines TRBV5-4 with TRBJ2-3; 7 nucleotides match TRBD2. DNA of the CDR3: TGTGCCAGCAGCTCGAGCGGGGCGGGGACAGATACGCAGTATTTT. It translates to CASSSSGAGTDTQYF.